This T cell receptor beta chain was documented in a study of cytotoxic CD8 clonotypes in ibrutinib-treated CLL. Across the study: Within the patient group, 11 were relapsed/refractory and fewer than 16 treatment-naive, and 17 were IGHV unmutated. Among responders, roughly 24 were partial and 2 complete; after median roughly 68 months, 14 stayed remitted and approximately 12 progressed. General study results and limits: Rare overall, public clonotypes shrank or held steady under therapy. Upon ibrutinib response clonality rose, and upon progression it fell back toward baseline.

This clone turned up a few times. Its target is unknown. Only in-frame clones appear in the TCRdb table, and some are missing; sequencing was by immunoSEQ multiplex PCR. The sample records tens of thousands of clones, approximately 71% being singletons. Per germline, CDR1 LGHNA and CDR2 YNFKEQ. The CDR3 is 12 residues long. The input for sequencing was PBMCs, taken after 12 months of ibrutinib treatment. The chain has TRBV4-2 and TRBJ1-2, with D hard to call. This sequence originates from a human donor with chronic lymphocytic leukemia. In nucleotides, the CDR3 is TGTCGAGGGAGTGTCGAGTCCTATGGCTACACCTTC. The encoded protein is CRGSVESYGYTF.